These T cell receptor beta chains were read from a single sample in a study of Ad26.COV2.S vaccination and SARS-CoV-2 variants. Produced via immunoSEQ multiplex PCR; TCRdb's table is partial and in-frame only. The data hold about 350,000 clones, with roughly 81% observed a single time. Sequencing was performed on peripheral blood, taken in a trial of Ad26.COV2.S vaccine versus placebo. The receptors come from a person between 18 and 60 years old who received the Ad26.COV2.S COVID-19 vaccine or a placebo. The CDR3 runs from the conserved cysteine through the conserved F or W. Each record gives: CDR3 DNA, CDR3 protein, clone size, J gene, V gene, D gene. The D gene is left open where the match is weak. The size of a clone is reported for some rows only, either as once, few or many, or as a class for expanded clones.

CDR3 DNA: TGCGCCAGCAGCGATCCTAGGGGTCTTCGCTCCTACGAGCAGTACTTC
CDR3 protein: CASSDPRGLRSYEQYF
clone size: -
J gene: TRBJ2-7
V gene: TRBV5-1
D gene: -

CDR3 DNA: TGCGCCAGCAGCCAGCCCGACAGAAGAGGCCACAATGAGCAGTTCTTC
CDR3 protein: CASSQPDRRGHNEQFF
clone size: -
J gene: TRBJ2-1
V gene: TRBV5-1
D gene: -

CDR3 DNA: TGTGCCAGCAGCTTAGTCCCGTACAGGGGAAACGAGCAGTACTTC
CDR3 protein: CASSLVPYRGNEQYF
clone size: -
J gene: TRBJ2-7
V gene: TRBV11-2
D gene: TRBD1

CDR3 DNA: TGTGCCACCAGCAGAGGCAGGGAGGACACCGGGGAGCTGTTTTTT
CDR3 protein: CATSRGREDTGELFF
clone size: few
J gene: TRBJ2-2
V gene: TRBV15
D gene: -

CDR3 DNA: TGTGCCAGCAGCCACGGACAGGGGGCCACTGAAGCTTTCTTT
CDR3 protein: CASSHGQGATEAFF
clone size: -
J gene: TRBJ1-1
V gene: TRBV13
D gene: TRBD1

CDR3 DNA: TGCGCCAGCAGTGGGTCAGCGGGACCCACAGATACGCAGTATTTT
CDR3 protein: CASSGSAGPTDTQYF
clone size: -
J gene: TRBJ2-3
V gene: TRBV10-1
D gene: TRBD2

CDR3 DNA: TGTGCCAGCAGTTACTCGATAAATCGGGACACCCACACCGGGGAGCTGTTTTTT
CDR3 protein: CASSYSINRDTHTGELFF
clone size: -
J gene: TRBJ2-2
V gene: TRBV6-2/TRBV6-3
D gene: -

CDR3 DNA: TGCGCCAGCAGCACTCGACTAGCGGGTCTCTACAATGAGCAGTTCTTC
CDR3 protein: CASSTRLAGLYNEQFF
clone size: -
J gene: TRBJ2-1
V gene: TRBV4-3
D gene: TRBD2

CDR3 DNA: TGTGCCATCACTACAGGGGCCTTGAACACTGAAGCTTTCTTT
CDR3 protein: CAITTGALNTEAFF
clone size: -
J gene: TRBJ1-1
V gene: TRBV10-3
D gene: TRBD1

CDR3 DNA: TGTGCCAGCAGTGTTCAGCAGAGCTCTGGGGCCAACGTCCTGACTTTC
CDR3 protein: CASSVQQSSGANVLTF
clone size: -
J gene: TRBJ2-6
V gene: TRBV2
D gene: -

CDR3 DNA: TGTGCCTGGAGCGGGACACAGGCCTCTGAAGCTTTCTTT
CDR3 protein: CAWSGTQASEAFF
clone size: -
J gene: TRBJ1-1
V gene: TRBV30
D gene: -

CDR3 DNA: TGTGCCACCATGCGCCCTAAAGGGAGTCAGGGGGTTTTAGTATACGAGCAGTACTTC
CDR3 protein: CATMRPKGSQGVLVYEQYF
clone size: -
J gene: TRBJ2-7
V gene: TRBV24-1
D gene: TRBD1

CDR3 DNA: TGTGCCACGGGACAGGGCGGAGATACGCAGTATTTT
CDR3 protein: CATGQGGDTQYF
clone size: once
J gene: TRBJ2-3
V gene: TRBV7-9
D gene: TRBD1

CDR3 DNA: TGTGCCAGCAGCTTCCCACTCCAGGGGTTTTTGGGTACTAATGAAAAACTGTTTTTT
CDR3 protein: CASSFPLQGFLGTNEKLFF
clone size: -
J gene: TRBJ1-4
V gene: TRBV7-9
D gene: -

CDR3 DNA: TGTGCCAGCAGTTACATGAAGGGCTTTGGAAACACCATATATTTT
CDR3 protein: CASSYMKGFGNTIYF
clone size: many
J gene: TRBJ1-3
V gene: TRBV6-6
D gene: -

CDR3 DNA: TGCGCCAGCAGGAGAATACTAGCGGGGGGCTACGAGCAGTACTTC
CDR3 protein: CASRRILAGGYEQYF
clone size: -
J gene: TRBJ2-7
V gene: TRBV5-1
D gene: TRBD2

CDR3 DNA: TGTGCCACCAGTGATAGGGACAGTGGTGGGGCCCACAATGAGCAGTTCTTC
CDR3 protein: CATSDRDSGGAHNEQFF
clone size: -
J gene: TRBJ2-1
V gene: TRBV24-1
D gene: TRBD1

CDR3 DNA: TGTGCCAGCAGTCTCTATATCCAGGGCTACACCTTC
CDR3 protein: CASSLYIQGYTF
clone size: -
J gene: TRBJ1-2
V gene: TRBV12-3/TRBV12-4
D gene: -

CDR3 DNA: TGTGCCACCCCAGACAGGGGCACAGATACGCAGTATTTT
CDR3 protein: CATPDRGTDTQYF
clone size: -
J gene: TRBJ2-3
V gene: TRBV24-1
D gene: TRBD1

CDR3 DNA: TGCAGCTGCCAGGGGCGAAACACCGGGGAGCTGTTTTTT
CDR3 protein: CSCQGRNTGELFF
clone size: once
J gene: TRBJ2-2
V gene: TRBV29-1
D gene: -

CDR3 DNA: TGTGCCAGCAGTTACCCGGCGGAGACCCAGTACTTC
CDR3 protein: CASSYPAETQYF
clone size: -
J gene: TRBJ2-5
V gene: TRBV6-5
D gene: -

CDR3 DNA: TGTGCCAGCAGCCCCGACCCCCAGGACGAGCAGTACTTC
CDR3 protein: CASSPDPQDEQYF
clone size: -
J gene: TRBJ2-7
V gene: TRBV11-2
D gene: -

CDR3 DNA: TGTGCCAGCAGCTTTAGCGGGGTGGATCAGCAGTACTTC
CDR3 protein: CASSFSGVDQQYF
clone size: -
J gene: TRBJ2-7
V gene: TRBV7-2
D gene: TRBD2

CDR3 DNA: TGTGCCGCGACCCGCGAGCCTCCTCCTAACACGGGGGAGCTGTTTTTT
CDR3 protein: CAATREPPPNTGELFF
clone size: -
J gene: TRBJ2-2
V gene: TRBV6-4
D gene: -

CDR3 DNA: TGTGCCAGCAGCCTATTAGCGGGAGCCCCCTACGAGCAGTACTTC
CDR3 protein: CASSLLAGAPYEQYF
clone size: -
J gene: TRBJ2-7
V gene: TRBV27
D gene: TRBD2